Listed here is a single T cell receptor beta chain. The data were produced by immunoSEQ multiplex PCR, yet TCRdb's version contains in-frame clones alone and is incomplete. The sample holds 250,000 to 300,000 clones, roughly 89% seen once. The entry originates in a study of blood T cell repertoires in COVID-19. Per the germline V gene, CDR1 is MNHEY and CDR2 is SVGAGI. The CDR3 is 14 residues long. Trimming removed 6 bases from V and 7 bases from J; junction bases left unmatched: 9. The study assigned cohorts using participant-reported clinical history. Cohort 3 donors were reported recovered after two negative PCRs, clearance, or symptom resolution.

Input material: PBMCs or T cells enriched from blood (not recorded which). This chain uses TRBV6-5 with TRBJ2-4; 7 bases fit TRBD2. This receptor was obtained from a woman aged 55-69 years who had recovered from COVID-19. As DNA, the CDR3 is TGTGCCAGCAGATTGACGGGGGGAGGGAACATTCAGTACTTC. Amino acid sequence: CASRLTGGGNIQYF.